This entry lists 15 T cell receptor beta chains sequenced from one sample in a study of T cells expressing NK-cell markers. Reanalyzing the 5' RACE reads, TCRdb keeps one entry per CDR3 protein, without DNA. Its table lists fewer than 550,000 distinct CDR3 sequences. The sample was blood T cells: a sorted CD56 or NKG2C T cell subset, CD4+ or CD8+ T cells, or bulk PBMC T cells (not recorded which). These TCRs come from a woman in her forties or fifties in good health.

The chain uses TRBV15 and TRBJ2-5. Germline values: CDR1 LNHNV, CDR2 YYDKDF (reference sequence). This CDR3 comprises 15 residues. CDR3 in amino acids: CATSTPYGQQETQYF.

This chain connects TRBV4-1 to TRBJ2-1; TCRdb names TRBD1, which stays unverified in the absence of DNA. The CDR3 has 16 residues. From germline, CDR1 is MGHRA and CDR2 YSYEKL. This chain's CDR3 is CASSQEPRLGRNEQFF.

The chain recombines TRBV7-2 with TRBJ2-3; TCRdb lists TRBD2, though no DNA is available to test this call. This CDR3 region has 14 residues. CDR1 and CDR2 (germline): SGHTA, FQGNSA. This chain's CDR3 is CASRGGRGTDTQYF.

J is TRBJ2-1 and V is TRBV4-1; TCRdb returns TRBD1, unconfirmable since there is no DNA. Looked up from germline, CDR1 is MGHRA and CDR2 is YSYEKL. The CDR3 has 17 amino acids. The CDR3 loop reads CASSPGPVAGSYNEQFF.

The chain has TRBV11-2 and TRBJ2-7; TCRdb's D gene call, TRBD1, goes unchecked for lack of DNA. This CDR3 spans 12 amino acids. CDR1 is SGHAT, CDR2 FQNNGV, per germline. CDR3 loop: CASSPVGVEQYF.

The chain carries TRBV7-9 and TRBJ2-5; TCRdb outputs TRBD2, but without DNA this stays unchecked. The length of the CDR3 is 16 residues. Per germline, CDR1 SEHNR and CDR2 FQNEAQ (reference sequence). CDR3 region: CASSGKKREDQETQYF. Supplemented by reference TRBV7-9 and TRBJ2-5, the full variable domain reads DTGVSQNPRHKITKRGQNVTFRCDPISEHNRLYWYRQTLGQGPEFLTYFQNEAQLEKSRLLSDRFSAERPKGSFSTLEIQRTEQGDSAMYLCASSGKKREDQETQYFGPGTRLLVL.

V is TRBV4-1 and J is TRBJ2-7; TCRdb's D call of TRBD1 is untestable without DNA. The germline CDR1 and CDR2 sequences are MGHRA and YSYEKL. The CDR3 covers 16 residues. CDR3 protein: CASSQEGGAKSYEQYF.

V usage is TRBV5-4 and J usage is TRBJ1-6. This CDR3 has 16 amino acids. Germline V gene data show CDR1 as SGHNT and CDR2 as YYREEE (reference sequence). The CDR3 sequence: CASSLGPLLINSPLHF.

The chain employs TRBV7-2 and TRBJ2-1; absent DNA, TCRdb's TRBD1 call cannot be checked. The CDR3 is made up of 15 amino acids. Germline V gene lookup returns CDR1 SGHTA and CDR2 FQGNSA. CDR3 residues: CASSLAAGIYNEQFF.

This chain links TRBV7-2 with TRBJ2-1; TCRdb's assignment of TRBD2 cannot be checked, as there is no DNA. CDR1 SGHTA and CDR2 FQGNSA come from the germline V gene. This CDR3 has 16 amino acids. The CDR3 protein is CASSPSGGWDYNEQFF.

The chain couples TRBV10-3 to TRBJ2-1; checking the TCRdb D call of TRBD2 is not possible without DNA. CDR3 length: 15 residues. The germline V gene has CDR1 ENHRY and CDR2 SYGVKD. CDR3 in amino acids: CAISVRLAGVSEQFF.

V gene TRBV12-3 or TRBV12-4 combines with J gene TRBJ1-1; as DNA is missing, the TRBD1 call by TCRdb cannot be tested. The CDR3 covers 15 residues. The CDR3 loop reads CASSALQGAGTEAFF.

This CDR3 is CASSYYPGTAGDIQYF. This sequence joins TRBV3-1 and TRBJ2-4; TCRdb selects TRBD2, and the lack of DNA leaves this call unchecked. In germline, CDR1 is LGHDT, CDR2 YNNKEL (reference sequence). This CDR3 region has 16 residues.

This sequence joins TRBV11-3 and TRBJ2-1. Germline assignment: CDR1 SGHNT and CDR2 YENEEA. The CDR3 spans 14 residues. This CDR3 reads CASSLTGSYNEQFF.

The V and J genes are TRBV6-5 and TRBJ2-1; the D call of TRBD1 rests on TCRdb alone, since no DNA is present to check it. From germline, CDR1 is MNHEY and CDR2 SVGAGI. The CDR3 spans 17 residues. The chain's CDR3 is CASSRTGGGLKWNEQFF.